The source of this TCR beta chain is a study of siplizumab effects on memory and regulatory T cells. Libraries were prepared by immunoSEQ multiplex PCR; TCRdb keeps only in-frame clonotypes and omits some of them. Seen here are some 100,000 clones, over 85% observed once, and the top ten hold 5.5% to 7.5%. Germline CDR1 SGHVS, CDR2 FNYEAQ. V was cut by 3 bases and J by 0 bases, with 2 bases left in between. The CDR3 is 13 amino acids. The clonotype comes from a human donor in good health. Specimen: CD8+ T cells sorted from blood. This chain uses TRBV7-6 with TRBJ2-2; D remains ambiguous. In DNA, the CDR3 is TGTGCCAGCAGCTTCACGAACACCGGGGAGCTGTTTTTT. Its protein is CASSFTNTGELFF.